The 28 T cell receptor beta chains below were found in one sample sequenced in a study of control samples from healthy donors and cancer patients. Assay: immunoSEQ multiplex PCR; the TCRdb copy retains only in-frame clones and omits some. The sample yields 140,000 or so clones, around 94% seen once. The sequencing input was PBMCs. The receptors here all came from a man aged 60 to 69 with colorectal cancer.

The chain employs TRBV24-1 and TRBJ2-1; TRBD2 agrees at 9 bases. J lost 6 bases, V lost 2 bases, and 10 bases had no gene match. Germline CDR1 KGHDR, CDR2 SFDVKD. This CDR3 region has 17 residues. CDR3 region: CATSDSPLAGYANEQFF. Written as DNA, the CDR3 is TGTGCCACCAGTGATTCCCCTCTAGCGGGGTATGCCAATGAGCAGTTCTTC.

The chain is built from TRBV19 and TRBJ1-5; 9 nucleotides agree with TRBD1. There are 14 residues in the CDR3. The germline V gene has CDR1 LNHDA and CDR2 SQIVND (reference sequence). V was pared by 8 bases and J by 7 bases, with 9 bases of the junction left unmatched. The CDR3 DNA sequence: TGTGCCAGTGGGGACAGGGCTTGGAGGCAGCCCCAGCATTTT. Residues: CASGDRAWRQPQHF.

The chain has TRBV5-1 and TRBJ2-1; D may be TRBD1 or TRBD2 (5 bases each). Germline CDR1 is SGHRS and CDR2 is YFSETQ. V lost 1 base to trimming and J lost 0 bases, with 8 bases between them. CDR3 size: 15 residues. This chain's CDR3 is CASSLPGSSYNEQFF. CDR3 in DNA: TGCGCCAGCAGCTTGCCAGGGAGCTCCTACAATGAGCAGTTCTTC.

The chain combines TRBV5-1 with TRBJ2-1; D is undetermined. The CDR3 covers 15 residues. V was shortened by 1 base and J by 2 bases, with 10 bases between the two germline ends. Germline values: CDR1 SGHRS, CDR2 YFSETQ. The CDR3 reads CASSLQASAYNEQFF. Written as DNA, the CDR3 is TGCGCCAGCAGCTTGCAGGCGTCCGCCTACAATGAGCAGTTCTTC.

This sequence joins TRBV7-2 and TRBJ1-2; D ambiguous. Germline CDR1 SGHTA, CDR2 FQGNSA. Trimming took 5 bases from V and 0 from J, leaving 7 bases between them. The CDR3 is made up of 13 amino acids. This CDR3 reads CASSGRTNYGYTF. In nucleotides, the CDR3 is TGTGCCAGCAGCGGACGGACTAACTATGGCTACACCTTC.

The chain is built from TRBV5-1 and TRBJ1-1; no clear D. The V and J ends lost 0 bases and 0 bases respectively, with 12 bases between them. The CDR3 has 16 residues. Germline loops: CDR1 SGHRS, CDR2 YFSETQ. The CDR3 sequence is CASSLGLWGMNTEAFF. CDR3 DNA sequence: TGCGCCAGCAGCTTGGGACTTTGGGGAATGAACACTGAAGCTTTCTTT.

A word on this clone: Because the CDR3's place on the DNA is in doubt, the DNA is left out and the CDR3 is given as listed by TCRdb. This rearrangement joins TRBV21-1 to TRBJ1-2; the table's D call, TRBD1, has no DNA check behind it. TRBV21-1 is recorded as a pseudogene. The CDR3 is 17 residues long, counting both termini. Here the CDR3 reads CASSFGQGAGLWYGYTF.

This clone was seen more than once but under ten times. The chain couples TRBV7-6 to TRBJ2-7; 11 nucleotides line up with TRBD2. The CDR3 totals 17 residues. Germline V gene data show CDR1 as SGHVS and CDR2 as FNYEAQ. Losses at the gene ends were 4 bases for V and 6 bases for J; bases not matched to a gene: 14. CDR3 sequence reads: CASSSPLSGGAGSEQYF. Here the CDR3 DNA reads TGTGCCAGCAGCTCCCCCCTTAGCGGGGGGGCCGGGAGCGAGCAGTACTTC.

The chain links TRBV2 to TRBJ2-7, with TRBD2 matching over 7 bases. V was pared by 8 bases and J by 3 bases, with 4 bases of the junction left unmatched. CDR1 SNHLY and CDR2 FYNNEI come from the germline V gene. The CDR3 runs 12 residues. The CDR3 spells CASERDFYEQYF. CDR3 coding DNA: TGTGCCAGCGAGCGGGACTTCTACGAGCAGTACTTC. Variable domain in full (rest from reference TRBV2 and TRBJ2-7): EPEVTQTPSHQVTQMGQEVILRCVPISNHLYFYWYRQILGQKVEFLVSFYNNEISEKSEIFDDQFSVERPDGSNFTLKIRSTKLEDSAMYFCASERDFYEQYFGPGTRLTVT.

This chain connects TRBV9 to TRBJ1-1; no clear D gene. The length of the CDR3 is 14 residues. With 4 bases removed from V and 2 bases from J, the gap between germline ends came to 12 bases. Germline assignment: CDR1 SGDLS and CDR2 YYNGEE. For the CDR3, the DNA is TGTGCCAGCAGCTTTACCGGGGTTAACACTGAAGCTTTCTTT. Its translation is CASSFTGVNTEAFF.

The chain uses TRBV7-8 and TRBJ2-7; the D call may be TRBD1 or TRBD2 (7 bases each). CDR3 length: 16 residues. Germline lookup yields CDR1 SGHVS and CDR2 FQNEAQ. The V end lost 7 bases, the J end lost 0 bases, and 19 bases lay between the germline ends. This CDR3 is CASTGGGGGPSYEQYF. CDR3 DNA: TGTGCCAGCACAGGGGGGGGCGGGGGACCCTCCTACGAGCAGTACTTC.

A single count supports this clone. The V gene is TRBV7-2, the J gene TRBJ1-4; D perhaps matches TRBD1 (6 bases). Germline V gene sequence: CDR1 SGHTA, CDR2 FQGNSA. Deletions cut 3 bases from V and 8 bases from J, with 10 bases between. This CDR3 comprises 13 residues. The CDR3: CASSFQGREKLFF. The CDR3 DNA sequence: TGTGCCAGCAGCTTCCAGGGGCGGGAAAAACTGTTTTTT.

The V call is TRBV12-3 or TRBV12-4, the J call TRBJ2-1; 7 bases align to TRBD1. This CDR3 spans 13 amino acids. V shed 7 bases and J 7 bases; nucleotides not matched to a gene: 7. CDR3 DNA: TGTGCCAGCACCCAGGACAGGAGTAATGAGCAGTTCTTC. This encodes CASTQDRSNEQFF.

This sequence joins TRBV7-6 and TRBJ2-7; D is possibly TRBD1 or TRBD2 (6 bases each). CDR3 length: 15 amino acids. V lost 5 bases and J 0 bases, leaving 14 bases between the germline ends. Germline V gene lookup returns CDR1 SGHVS and CDR2 FNYEAQ. DNA of the CDR3: TGTGCCAGCAGCCTCTTCGGAGGGGGCTCCTACGAGCAGTACTTC. Protein product: CASSLFGGGSYEQYF.

The chain joins TRBV10-3 to TRBJ2-2, with TRBD2 as a possible D gene (6 bases). This CDR3 comprises 12 residues. Trimming cost V 6 bases and J 10 bases, with 12 bases left between them. Germline values: CDR1 ENHRY, CDR2 SYGVKD. CDR3 DNA: TGTGCCATCAGGGGGACTCCGGAGGAGCTGTTTTTT. Its translation is CAIRGTPEELFF.

The chain recombines TRBV5-1 with TRBJ1-1; D perhaps matches TRBD1 (6 bases). The V gene lost 2 bases and the J gene lost 0 bases, with 17 bases spanning the gap. Germline V lookup: CDR1 SGHRS, CDR2 YFSETQ. This CDR3 is built from 17 residues. CDR3 nucleotide sequence: TGCGCCAGCAGCTTCAGGGGATGGGGGCAGGTGAACACTGAAGCTTTCTTT. This sequence encodes CASSFRGWGQVNTEAFF.

The genes are TRBV11-3 and TRBJ2-6; D is possibly TRBD1 (6 bases). Germline CDR1 SGHNT, CDR2 YENEEA. Trimming took 2 bases from V and 4 from J, leaving 18 bases between them. The CDR3 contains 18 residues. CDR3 sequence reads: CASSLQGQSLGGANVLTF. The CDR3 DNA is TGTGCCAGCAGCTTACAAGGACAGAGCCTAGGGGGGGCCAACGTCCTGACTTTC.

The J gene is TRBJ1-1, the V gene TRBV3-1 (or the pseudogene TRBV3-2); D gene unclear. The CDR3 length is 14 residues. V dropped 0 bases and J dropped 0 bases, with 5 bases sitting between them. Per germline, CDR1 LGHDT and CDR2 YNNKEL (reference sequence). CDR3 loop: CASSQDGMNTEAFF. CDR3 in DNA: TGTGCCAGCAGCCAAGACGGAATGAACACTGAAGCTTTCTTT.

This chain uses TRBV4-1 with TRBJ1-3; 12 bases are shared with TRBD1. J gave up 6 bases and V 4 bases, and 13 bases lay outside the gene matches. The V gene's germline CDR1 is MGHRA and CDR2 YSYEKL. CDR3 length equals 18 residues. CDR3 bases: TGCGCCAGCAGCCGACGATCCGGGACAGGGGGCATTGCAAACACCATATATTTT. It specifies CASSRRSGTGGIANTIYF.

This clone occurred once. This chain connects TRBV7-2 to TRBJ1-2, with 8 bases lining up with TRBD1. Trimming removed 0 bases from V and 3 bases from J; junction bases left unmatched: 3. The CDR3 sequence is 15 residues long. CDR1 is SGHTA, CDR2 FQGNSA, per germline. CDR3 residues: CASSLAGQGDYGYTF. The CDR3 nucleotides read TGTGCCAGCAGCTTAGCCGGACAGGGAGACTATGGCTACACCTTC.

The J gene is TRBJ2-7, the V gene TRBV6-1; D might be TRBD2 (5 bases). V shed 0 bases and J shed 2 bases, with 23 bases lying between them. Germline values: CDR1 MNHNS, CDR2 SASEGT. CDR3 size: 19 residues. CDR3 in DNA: TGTGCCAGCAGTGAAGCTAGGGTCCCACTAGAATTGACTACCTACGAGCAGTACTTC. It encodes CASSEARVPLELTTYEQYF.

The CDR3: CASSPGDRFSETQYF. Here the CDR3 DNA reads TGCGCCAGCAGCCCCGGGGACAGATTTTCGGAGACCCAGTACTTC. The chain links TRBV5-1 to TRBJ2-5; 7 bases align to TRBD1. The CDR3 contains 15 residues. Trimming removed 4 bases from V and 5 bases from J; junction bases left unmatched: 11. Per the germline V gene, CDR1 is SGHRS and CDR2 is YFSETQ.

This clone was seen a single time. J is TRBJ2-5 and V is TRBV5-1; D remains unclear. With 0 bases removed from V and 5 bases from J, the gap between germline ends came to 8 bases. The germline CDR1 and CDR2 sequences are SGHRS and YFSETQ. The CDR3 runs to 13 residues. The CDR3 sequence: CASSLGGVETQYF. The CDR3 DNA follows: TGCGCCAGCAGCTTGGGTGGGGTTGAGACCCAGTACTTC.

This chain links TRBV20-1 with TRBJ1-1; D not certain. Germline CDR1 DFQATT, CDR2 SNEGSKA (reference sequence). V lost 5 bases and J lost 2, with 6 bases in between. The CDR3 is 11 amino acids. The CDR3: CSASFNTEAFF. CDR3 DNA: TGCAGTGCTTCTTTCAACACTGAAGCTTTCTTT.

The chain combines TRBV11-2 with TRBJ2-3, with D possibly matching TRBD2 (7 bases). V was cut by 5 bases and J by 5 bases, with 17 bases left in between. Germline CDR1 SGHAT, CDR2 FQNNGV. The CDR3 is 15 residues long. The CDR3 spells CASSEPGGAGDTQYF. CDR3 bases: TGTGCCAGCAGCGAACCTGGGGGGGCCGGAGATACGCAGTATTTT.

The chain has TRBV6-5 and TRBJ2-3; unclear D gene. The V gene lost 8 bases and the J gene lost 9 bases, with 15 bases spanning the gap. This CDR3 region has 12 residues. From germline, CDR1 is MNHEY and CDR2 SVGAGI. The CDR3 DNA reads as TGTGCCAGCGCCTCAATTAGTCGGACGCAGTATTTT. This sequence encodes CASASISRTQYF.

The V gene is TRBV7-2, the J gene TRBJ1-2; 8 bases fit TRBD1. Per the germline V gene, CDR1 is SGHTA and CDR2 is FQGNSA. This CDR3 comprises 17 residues. Trimming removed 2 bases from V and 4 bases from J; junction bases left unmatched: 12. CDR3 in amino acids: CASSLRRPLQGGYGYTF. The CDR3 nucleotides read TGTGCCAGCAGCTTAAGACGTCCCTTACAGGGGGGCTATGGCTACACCTTC.

V is TRBV13 and J is TRBJ2-3; the match to TRBD2 covers 9 bases. V lost 3 bases, J lost 1 base, and 5 bases stayed unmatched. The CDR3 is 16 amino acids. The germline CDR1 and CDR2 sequences are PRHDT and FYEKMQ (reference sequence). The CDR3 region has the DNA TGTGCCAGCAGCTTGCTAGCGGGGACCCGCACAGATACGCAGTATTTT. Encoded protein: CASSLLAGTRTDTQYF.